The 3 T cell receptor beta chains reported below all come from one sample, sequenced in a study of vaccination and CD4 T cells after COVID-19. The Oncomine TCR Beta short-read assay sequenced DNA from cultured CD4+ T cells. MiXCR, applied by TCRdb to the PCR reads, yields one record per CDR3 protein. The sample shows roughly 23,000 distinct CDR3 sequences, around 39% of them seen only once. These TCRs' antigens remain unknown. Time point indicated: late sampling 161 to 241 days after vaccination in three convalescent patients. The treatment is: approximately 11-day PBMC culture with coronavirus spike peptide pools or control peptides (ViraFEST assay). The material sequenced was CD4+ T cells from blood, cultured in vitro, taken about 7 months after SARS-CoV-2 vaccination. The origin of the receptors is a human donor who had recovered from COVID-19.

The chain joins TRBV20-1 to TRBJ2-3, with D hard to call. CDR3 length: 11 amino acids. Germline loops: CDR1 DFQATT, CDR2 SNEGSKA (reference sequence). V was shortened by 3 bases and J by 8 bases, with 9 bases between the two germline ends. The CDR3 is CSASPMATQYF. CDR3 bases: TGCAGTGCTAGTCCCATGGCTACGCAGTATTTT.

This chain connects TRBV6-1 to TRBJ1-2; TRBD1 is a possible D gene (5 bases). Germline CDR1 and CDR2: MNHNS and SASEGT. The V and J ends lost 6 bases and 4 bases respectively, with 18 bases between them. The CDR3 contains 15 residues. CDR3 loop: CASRPYRQTTYGYTF. In nucleotides, the CDR3 is TGTGCCAGCAGACCGTATCGACAGACTACCTATGGCTACACCTTC.

The gene calls are TRBV6-1 and TRBJ2-1; 12 nucleotides match TRBD2. The CDR3 totals 15 residues. CDR1 is MNHNS, CDR2 SASEGT, per germline. V lost 6 bases and J lost 9; bases outside the gene matches: 9. The DNA of the CDR3 is TGTGCCAGCAGGACTAGCGGGAGCGGCATTGGTGAGCAGTTCTTC. Amino acid sequence: CASRTSGSGIGEQFF.